This TCR beta chain was identified during a study of blood T cell repertoires in COVID-19. Whole-study context: Sources were T cells, B-cell-depleted T cells, or PBMCs; the material itself was cDNA or gDNA.

Sequencing used immunoSEQ multiplex PCR; TCRdb keeps in-frame clones, though not all of them. Found here are hundreds of thousands of clones, approximately 82% of them singletons; the top ten hold approximately 5.9%. Germline lookup yields CDR1 SGHRS and CDR2 YFSETQ. V was shortened by 7 bases and J by 0 bases, with 14 bases between the two germline ends. This CDR3 is built from 15 residues. The receptor comes from a man at least 80 years old with acute or convalescent COVID-19. Source material: peripheral blood. The chain couples TRBV5-1 to TRBJ2-1; D unclear. For the CDR3, the DNA is TGCGCCAGCTCTACTGTGCGGAACTCCTACAATGAGCAGTTCTTC. Its protein product is CASSTVRNSYNEQFF.